This T cell receptor beta chain was recovered during a study of cytomegalovirus exposure and HLA in healthy donors. Concerning this clone: The antigen is unknown.

60 Vbeta and 13 Jbeta primers were used in PCR. TCRdb's table, derived via immunoSEQ multiplex PCR, lists solely in-frame clones and lacks some. Found here are 150,000 to 200,000 clones, about 65% of them singletons; the top ten hold 7.1%. Findings of the study overall: Analysis was carried out at a later point, and it linked a missense DCLRE1C variant to TCR beta V- and J-gene trimming.

Trimming shortened V by 0 bases and J by 3 bases, and 10 bases separated the two germline ends. The CDR3 totals 15 residues. Germline-derived CDR1 and CDR2 are SGDLS and YYNGEE. This chain links TRBV9 with TRBJ1-3; possibly TRBD1 for D (5 bases). The sequence came from a man aged 35 to 55 in good health and CMV-seropositive. Material for sequencing was PBMCs. CDR3 protein: CASSVGRGDGNTIYF. The CDR3, as DNA: TGTGCCAGCAGCGTAGGGAGGGGTGATGGAAACACCATATATTTT.